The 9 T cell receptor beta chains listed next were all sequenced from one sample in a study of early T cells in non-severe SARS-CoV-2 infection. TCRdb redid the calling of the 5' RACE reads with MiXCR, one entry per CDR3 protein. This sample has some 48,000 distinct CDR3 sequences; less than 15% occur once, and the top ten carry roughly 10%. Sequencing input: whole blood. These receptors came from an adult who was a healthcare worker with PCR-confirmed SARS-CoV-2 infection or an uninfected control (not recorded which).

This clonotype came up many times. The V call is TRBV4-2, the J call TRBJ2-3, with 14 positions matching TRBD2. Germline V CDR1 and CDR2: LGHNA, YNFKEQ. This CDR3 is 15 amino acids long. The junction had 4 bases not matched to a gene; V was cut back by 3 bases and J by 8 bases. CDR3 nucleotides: TGTGCCAGCAGCCAGCAGGGACTAGCGGGGGCTACGCAGTATTTT. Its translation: CASSQQGLAGATQYF.

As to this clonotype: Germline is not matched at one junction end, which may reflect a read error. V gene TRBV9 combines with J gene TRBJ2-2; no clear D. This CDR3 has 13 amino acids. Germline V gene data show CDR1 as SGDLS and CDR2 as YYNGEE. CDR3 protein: CASSVGITGELFF. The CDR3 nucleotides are TGCGCCAGCAGCGTAGGGATCACCGGGGAGCTGTTTTTT.

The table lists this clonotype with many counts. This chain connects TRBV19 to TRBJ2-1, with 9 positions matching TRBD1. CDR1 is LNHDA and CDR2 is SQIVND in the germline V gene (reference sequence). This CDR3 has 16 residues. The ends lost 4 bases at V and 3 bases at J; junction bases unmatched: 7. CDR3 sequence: CASSTMTGGIYNEQFF. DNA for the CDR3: TGTGCCAGTAGTACCATGACAGGGGGGATCTACAATGAGCAGTTCTTC.

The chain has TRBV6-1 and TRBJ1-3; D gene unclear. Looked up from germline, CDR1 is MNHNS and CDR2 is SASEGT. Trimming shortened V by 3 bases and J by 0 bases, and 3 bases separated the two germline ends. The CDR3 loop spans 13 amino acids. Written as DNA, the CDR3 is TGTGCCAGCAGTGAGAGCTCTGGAAACACCATATATTTT. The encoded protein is CASSESSGNTIYF.

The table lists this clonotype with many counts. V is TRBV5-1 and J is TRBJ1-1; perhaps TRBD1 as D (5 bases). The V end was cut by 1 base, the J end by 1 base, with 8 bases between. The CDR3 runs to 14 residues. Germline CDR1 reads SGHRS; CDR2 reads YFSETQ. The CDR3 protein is CASSLFGANTEAFF. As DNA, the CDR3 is TGCGCCAGCAGCTTGTTTGGGGCGAACACTGAAGCTTTCTTT.

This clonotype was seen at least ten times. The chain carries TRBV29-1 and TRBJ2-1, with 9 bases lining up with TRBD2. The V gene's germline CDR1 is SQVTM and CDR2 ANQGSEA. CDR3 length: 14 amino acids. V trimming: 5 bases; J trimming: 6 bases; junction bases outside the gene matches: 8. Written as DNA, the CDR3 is TGCAGCGTTTTAGCGGGAGTGGGGGCCAATGAGCAGTTCTTC. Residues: CSVLAGVGANEQFF.

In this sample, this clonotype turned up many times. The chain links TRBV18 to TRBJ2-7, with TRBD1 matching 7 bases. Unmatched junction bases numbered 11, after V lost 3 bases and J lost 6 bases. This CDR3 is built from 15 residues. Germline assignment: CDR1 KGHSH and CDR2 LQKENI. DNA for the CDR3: TGTGCCAGCTCACCCGGGGACAGAGGGTTCACCGAGCAGTACTTC. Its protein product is CASSPGDRGFTEQYF.

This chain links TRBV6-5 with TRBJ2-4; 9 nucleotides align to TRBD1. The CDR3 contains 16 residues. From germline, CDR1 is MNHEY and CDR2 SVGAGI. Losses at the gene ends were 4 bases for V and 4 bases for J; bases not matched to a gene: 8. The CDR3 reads CASSSRGDREKNIQYF. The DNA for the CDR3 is TGTGCCAGCAGTTCCCGCGGGGACAGGGAAAAAAACATTCAGTACTTC.

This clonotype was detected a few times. The CDR3 is CASSSGPNTGELFF. CDR3 nucleotide sequence: TGTGCCAGCAGCTCGGGACCGAACACCGGGGAGCTGTTTTTT. The chain recombines TRBV11-3 with TRBJ2-2; either TRBD1 or TRBD2 may fit D (5 bases each). The CDR3 has 14 amino acids. Per the germline V gene, CDR1 is SGHNT and CDR2 is YENEEA. V was cut by 4 bases and J by 0 bases, with 6 bases left in between. Looking up the rest from reference TRBV11-3 and TRBJ2-2 gives the full variable domain: EAGVVQSPRYKIIEKKQPVAFWCNPISGHNTLYWYLQNLGQGPELLIRYENEEAVDDSQLPKDRFSAERLKGVDSTLKIQPAELGDSAVYLCASSSGPNTGELFFGEGSRLTVL.